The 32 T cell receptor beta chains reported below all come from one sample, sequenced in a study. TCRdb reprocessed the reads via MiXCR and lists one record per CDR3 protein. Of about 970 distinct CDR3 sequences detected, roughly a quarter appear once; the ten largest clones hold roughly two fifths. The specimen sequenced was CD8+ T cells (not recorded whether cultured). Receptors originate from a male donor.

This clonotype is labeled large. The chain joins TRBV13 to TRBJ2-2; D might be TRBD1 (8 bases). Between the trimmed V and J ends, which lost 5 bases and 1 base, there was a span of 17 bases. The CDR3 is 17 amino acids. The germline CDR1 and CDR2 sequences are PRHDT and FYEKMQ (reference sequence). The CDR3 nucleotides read TGTGCCAGCAGCCTTCTACAGGGGGGGTTGAACACCGGGGAGCTGTTTTTT. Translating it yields CASSLLQGGLNTGELFF.

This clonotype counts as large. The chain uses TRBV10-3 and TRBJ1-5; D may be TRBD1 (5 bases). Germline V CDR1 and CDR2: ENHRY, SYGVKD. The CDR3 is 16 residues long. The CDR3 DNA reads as TGTGACCTCAGGCCTGACAGCTCGGAGGGCAATCAGCCCCAGCATTTT. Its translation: CDLRPDSSEGNQPQHF.

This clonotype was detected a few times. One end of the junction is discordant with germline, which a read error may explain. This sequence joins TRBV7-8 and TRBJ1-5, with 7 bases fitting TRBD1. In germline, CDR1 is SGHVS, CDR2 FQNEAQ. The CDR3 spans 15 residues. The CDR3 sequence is CASRLEWDRNQPQHF. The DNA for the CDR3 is TGTGCCAGCCGCTTAGAGTGGGACAGAAATCAGCCCCAGCACTTT.

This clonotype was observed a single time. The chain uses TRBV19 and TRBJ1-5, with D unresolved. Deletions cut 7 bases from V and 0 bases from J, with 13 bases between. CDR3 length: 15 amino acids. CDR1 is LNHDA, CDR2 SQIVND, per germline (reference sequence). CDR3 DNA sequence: TGTGCCAGTAACTGGGCTGACTATAGCAATCAGCCCCAGCATTTT. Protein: CASNWADYSNQPQHF.

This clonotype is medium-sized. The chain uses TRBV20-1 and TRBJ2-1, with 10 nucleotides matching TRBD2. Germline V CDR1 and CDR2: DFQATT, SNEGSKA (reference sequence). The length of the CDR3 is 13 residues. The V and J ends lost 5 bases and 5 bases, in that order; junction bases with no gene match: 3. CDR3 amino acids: CSAWTSGNNEQFF. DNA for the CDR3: TGCAGTGCTTGGACTAGCGGTAACAATGAGCAGTTCTTC.

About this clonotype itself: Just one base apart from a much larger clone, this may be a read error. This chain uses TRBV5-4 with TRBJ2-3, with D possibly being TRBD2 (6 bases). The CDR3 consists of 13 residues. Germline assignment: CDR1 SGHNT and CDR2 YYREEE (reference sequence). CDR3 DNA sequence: TGTGCCAGAAGCTCCTGGGAGGCAGATACGCAGTATTTT. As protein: CARSSWEADTQYF.

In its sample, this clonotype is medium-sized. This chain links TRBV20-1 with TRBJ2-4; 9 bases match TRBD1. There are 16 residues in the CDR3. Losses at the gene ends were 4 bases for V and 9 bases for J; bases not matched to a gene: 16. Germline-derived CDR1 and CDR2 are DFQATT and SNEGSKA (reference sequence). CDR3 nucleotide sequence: TGCAGTGCTATAGCTCCCTCACAGGGGGCGGACAGCATTCAGTACTTC. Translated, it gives CSAIAPSQGADSIQYF.

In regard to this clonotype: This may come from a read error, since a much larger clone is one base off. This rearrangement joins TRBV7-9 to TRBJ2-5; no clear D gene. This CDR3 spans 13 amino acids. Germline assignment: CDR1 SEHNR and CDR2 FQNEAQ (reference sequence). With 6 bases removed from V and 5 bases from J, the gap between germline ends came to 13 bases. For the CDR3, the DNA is TGTGCCAGCAGGGCTGAATACGTGGAGACCCAGTACTTC. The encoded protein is CASRAEYVETQYF.

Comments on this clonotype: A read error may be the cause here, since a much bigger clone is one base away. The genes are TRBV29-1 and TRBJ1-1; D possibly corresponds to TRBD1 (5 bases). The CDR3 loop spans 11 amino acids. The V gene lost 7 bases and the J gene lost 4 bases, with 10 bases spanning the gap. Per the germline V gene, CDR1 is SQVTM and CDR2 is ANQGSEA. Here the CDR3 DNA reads TGCAGCGGCCATACAGGCACTGAAGCTTTCTTT. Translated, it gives CSGHTGTEAFF.

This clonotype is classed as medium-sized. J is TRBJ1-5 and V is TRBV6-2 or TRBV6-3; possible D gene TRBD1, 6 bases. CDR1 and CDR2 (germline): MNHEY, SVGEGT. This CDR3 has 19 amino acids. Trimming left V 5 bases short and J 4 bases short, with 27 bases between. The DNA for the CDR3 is TGTGCCAGCAGTACCGGGGTCATGACAGGAGCCCTTGGGAATCAGCCCCAGCATTTT. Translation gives CASSTGVMTGALGNQPQHF.

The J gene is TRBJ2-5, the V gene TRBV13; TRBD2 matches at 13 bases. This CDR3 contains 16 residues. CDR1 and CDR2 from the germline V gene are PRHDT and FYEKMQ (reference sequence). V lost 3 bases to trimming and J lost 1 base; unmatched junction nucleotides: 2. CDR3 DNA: TGTGCCAGCAGCTTGGGACTAGCGGGGATCCAAGAGACCCAGTACTTC. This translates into CASSLGLAGIQETQYF.

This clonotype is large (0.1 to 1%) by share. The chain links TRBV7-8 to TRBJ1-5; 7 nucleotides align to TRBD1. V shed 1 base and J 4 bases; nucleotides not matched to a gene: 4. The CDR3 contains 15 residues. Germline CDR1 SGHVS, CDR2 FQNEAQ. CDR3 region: CASSLEWDRNQPQHF. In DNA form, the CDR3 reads TGTGCCAGCAGCTTAGAGTGGGACAGAAATCAGCCCCAGCATTTT.

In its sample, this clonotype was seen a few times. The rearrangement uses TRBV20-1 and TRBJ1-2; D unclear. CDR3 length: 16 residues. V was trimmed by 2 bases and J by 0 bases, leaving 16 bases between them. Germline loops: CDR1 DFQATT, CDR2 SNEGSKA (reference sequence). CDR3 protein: CSARTRTGLPNYGYTF. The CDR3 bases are TGCAGTGCTAGAACCCGGACGGGATTACCTAACTATGGCTACACCTTC.

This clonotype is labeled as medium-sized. The DNA of the CDR3 is TGTGCCAGCTCACCATCGTCGGCGATCTACGAGCAGTACTTC. This translates into CASSPSSAIYEQYF. The chain employs TRBV18 and TRBJ2-7, with D uncertain. This CDR3 region has 14 residues. Trimming stripped 2 bases from V and 3 bases from J, with 11 bases between. CDR1 and CDR2 from the germline V gene are KGHSH and LQKENI.

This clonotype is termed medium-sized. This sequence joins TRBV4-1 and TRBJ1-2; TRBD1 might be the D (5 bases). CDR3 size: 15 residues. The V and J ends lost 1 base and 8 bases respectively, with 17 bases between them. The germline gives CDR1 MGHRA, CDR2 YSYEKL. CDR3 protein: CASSQGFNPGGGYTF. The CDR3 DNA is TGCGCCAGCAGCCAAGGGTTCAATCCCGGGGGAGGCTACACCTTC.

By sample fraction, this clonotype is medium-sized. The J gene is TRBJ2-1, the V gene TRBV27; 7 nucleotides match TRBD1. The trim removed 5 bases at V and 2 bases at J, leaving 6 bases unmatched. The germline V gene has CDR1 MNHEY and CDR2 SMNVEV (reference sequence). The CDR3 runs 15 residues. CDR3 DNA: TGTGCCAGCAGTGGCCGGGACAGAGCCTACAATGAGCAGTTCTTC. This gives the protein CASSGRDRAYNEQFF.

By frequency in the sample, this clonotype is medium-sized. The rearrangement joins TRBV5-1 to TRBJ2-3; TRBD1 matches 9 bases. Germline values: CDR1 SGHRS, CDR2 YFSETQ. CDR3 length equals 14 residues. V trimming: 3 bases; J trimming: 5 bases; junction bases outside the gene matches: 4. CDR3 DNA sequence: TGCGCCAGCAGCTCGGGACAGGGTTTAGATACGCAGTATTTT. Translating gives CASSSGQGLDTQYF.

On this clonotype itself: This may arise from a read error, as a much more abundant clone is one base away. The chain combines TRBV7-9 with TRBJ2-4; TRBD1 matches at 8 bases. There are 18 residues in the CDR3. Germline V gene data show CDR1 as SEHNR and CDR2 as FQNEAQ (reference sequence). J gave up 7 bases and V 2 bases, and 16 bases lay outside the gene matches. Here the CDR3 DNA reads TGTGCCAGCAGCTTAACCTCTGGGGGCAGGGGGCGGTGGAACATTCAGTACTTC. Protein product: CASSLTSGGRGRWNIQYF.

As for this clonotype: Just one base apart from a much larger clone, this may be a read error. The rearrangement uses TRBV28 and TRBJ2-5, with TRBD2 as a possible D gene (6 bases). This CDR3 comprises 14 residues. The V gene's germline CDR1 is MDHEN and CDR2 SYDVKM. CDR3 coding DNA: TGTGCCAGCGATAGCGGAGAGTACCAAGAGACCCGGTACTTC. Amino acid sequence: CASDSGEYQETRYF.

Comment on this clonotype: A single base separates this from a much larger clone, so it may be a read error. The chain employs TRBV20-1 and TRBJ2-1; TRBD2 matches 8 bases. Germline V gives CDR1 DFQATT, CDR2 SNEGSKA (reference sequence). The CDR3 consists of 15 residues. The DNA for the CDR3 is TGCGGTGCTAGAGATCCCTCCGGGACTAGCAATGAGCAGTTCTTC. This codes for CGARDPSGTSNEQFF.

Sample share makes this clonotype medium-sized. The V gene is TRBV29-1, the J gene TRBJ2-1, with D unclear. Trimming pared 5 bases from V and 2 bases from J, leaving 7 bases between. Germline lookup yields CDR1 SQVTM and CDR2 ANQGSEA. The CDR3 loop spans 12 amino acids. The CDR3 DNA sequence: TGCAGCGTTAACATTGCCTACAATGAGCAGTTCTTC. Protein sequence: CSVNIAYNEQFF.

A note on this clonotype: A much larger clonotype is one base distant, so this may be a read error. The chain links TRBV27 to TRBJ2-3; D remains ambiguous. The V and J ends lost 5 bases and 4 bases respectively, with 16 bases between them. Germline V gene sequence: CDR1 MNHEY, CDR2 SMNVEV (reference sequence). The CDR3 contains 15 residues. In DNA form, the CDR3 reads TGTGCCAGCAGTCCCCGAAGGGTGGGCGCAGATACGCAGTATTTT. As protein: CASSPRRVGADTQYF.

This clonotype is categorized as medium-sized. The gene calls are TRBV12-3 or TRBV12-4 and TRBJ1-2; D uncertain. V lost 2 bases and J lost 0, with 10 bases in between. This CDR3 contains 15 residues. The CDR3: CASSLWGRSNYGYTF. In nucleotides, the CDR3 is TGTGCCAGCAGTTTATGGGGTAGATCTAACTATGGCTACACCTTC.

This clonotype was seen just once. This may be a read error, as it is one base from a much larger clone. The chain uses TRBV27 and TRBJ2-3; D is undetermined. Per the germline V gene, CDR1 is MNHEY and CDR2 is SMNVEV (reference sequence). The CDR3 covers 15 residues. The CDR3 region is CVSSPRRVGTDTQYF. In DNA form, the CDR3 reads TGTGTCAGCAGTCCCCGAAGGGTGGGCACAGATACGCAGTATTTT.

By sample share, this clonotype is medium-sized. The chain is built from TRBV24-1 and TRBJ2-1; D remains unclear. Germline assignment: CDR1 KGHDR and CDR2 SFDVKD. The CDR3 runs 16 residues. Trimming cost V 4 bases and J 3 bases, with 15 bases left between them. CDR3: CATSETETTIYNEQFF. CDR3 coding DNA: TGTGCCACCAGTGAAACCGAGACGACGATCTACAATGAGCAGTTCTTC.

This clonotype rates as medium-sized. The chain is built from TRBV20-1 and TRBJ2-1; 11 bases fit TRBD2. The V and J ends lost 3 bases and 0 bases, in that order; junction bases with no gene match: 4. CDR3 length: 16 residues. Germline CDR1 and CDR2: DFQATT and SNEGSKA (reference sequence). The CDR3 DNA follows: TGCAGTGCTAGGCGGCTAGCGGGAGGCTCCTACAATGAGCAGTTCTTC. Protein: CSARRLAGGSYNEQFF.

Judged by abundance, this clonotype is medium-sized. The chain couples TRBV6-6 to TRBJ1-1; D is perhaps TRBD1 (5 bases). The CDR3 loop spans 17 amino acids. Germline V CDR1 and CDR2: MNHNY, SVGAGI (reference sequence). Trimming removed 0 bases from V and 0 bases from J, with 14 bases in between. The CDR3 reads CASSYSIRDELNTEAFF. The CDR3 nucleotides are TGTGCCAGCAGTTACTCGATCAGGGATGAACTGAACACTGAAGCTTTCTTT.

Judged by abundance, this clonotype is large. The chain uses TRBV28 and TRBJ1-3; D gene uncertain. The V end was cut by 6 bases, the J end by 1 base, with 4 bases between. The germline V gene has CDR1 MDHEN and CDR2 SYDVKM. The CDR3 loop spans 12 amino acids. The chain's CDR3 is CASSGSGNTIYF. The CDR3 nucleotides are TGTGCCAGCAGCGGATCTGGAAACACCATATATTTT.

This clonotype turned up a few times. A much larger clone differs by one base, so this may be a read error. The CDR3 loop is CASSFHMNTEAFF. Here the CDR3 DNA reads TGTGCCAGCAGCTTCCACATGAACACTGAAGCTTTCTTT. This chain links TRBV11-3 with TRBJ1-1; D is ambiguous. Trimming shortened V by 3 bases and J by 0 bases, and 5 bases separated the two germline ends. The CDR3 contains 13 residues. In germline, CDR1 is SGHNT, CDR2 YENEEA.

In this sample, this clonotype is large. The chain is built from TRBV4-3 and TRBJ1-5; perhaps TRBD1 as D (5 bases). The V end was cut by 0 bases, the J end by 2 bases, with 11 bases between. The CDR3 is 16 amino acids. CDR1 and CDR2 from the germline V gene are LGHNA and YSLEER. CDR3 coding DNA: TGCGCCAGCAGCCAAGATCGGGGCTTTGGCAATCAGCCCCAGCATTTT. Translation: CASSQDRGFGNQPQHF.

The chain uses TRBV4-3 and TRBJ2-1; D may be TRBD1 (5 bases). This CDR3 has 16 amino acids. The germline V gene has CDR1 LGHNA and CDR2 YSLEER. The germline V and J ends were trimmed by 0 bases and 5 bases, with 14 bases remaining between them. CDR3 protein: CASSQDRVSANNEQFF. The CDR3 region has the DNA TGCGCCAGCAGCCAAGACAGGGTCTCGGCGAACAATGAGCAGTTCTTC.

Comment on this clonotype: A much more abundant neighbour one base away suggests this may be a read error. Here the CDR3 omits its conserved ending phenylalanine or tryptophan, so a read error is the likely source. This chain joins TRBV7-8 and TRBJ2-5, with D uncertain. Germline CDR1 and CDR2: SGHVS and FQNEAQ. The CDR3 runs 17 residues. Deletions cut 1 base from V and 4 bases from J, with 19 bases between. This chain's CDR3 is CASSLDLGREPRETQYL. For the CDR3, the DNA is TGTGCCAGCAGCTTAGATCTCGGGCGAGAACCAAGAGAGACCCAGTACCTC.